Described below is a single TCR beta chain sequence and its context. This sample was taken from a study of T cells in Graves' hyperthyroidism and ophthalmopathy. The study left out patients who had uncontrolled infection, other autoimmune disease, pregnancy or lactation. There are 15 residues in the CDR3. The germline CDR1 and CDR2 sequences are SGHDN and FVKESK. With 3 bases removed from V and 7 bases from J, the gap between germline ends came to 13 bases. Authors of the study amplified TCR beta CDR3 regions from RNA transcripts. First-round RT-PCR of the TCR CDR3 relied on the HTBI primer set. MiXCR, applied by TCRdb to the multiplex PCR reads, yields one record per CDR3 protein. Here the sample spans 660,000 or so distinct CDR3 sequences, 45% being singletons.

The material sequenced was peripheral blood or thyroid tissue (not recorded which). The V gene is TRBV14, the J gene TRBJ1-6; perhaps TRBD1 as D (5 bases). This clonotype originated in an adult man with Graves' disease, either hyperthyroidism or ophthalmopathy (not recorded which). As DNA, the CDR3 is TGTGCCAGCAGCCATTCTCAGGGTTACAATTCACCCCTCCACTTT. This gives the protein CASSHSQGYNSPLHF. Full variable domain (outside the CDR3, taken from reference TRBV14 and TRBJ1-6): EAGVTQFPSHSVIEKGQTVTLRCDPISGHDNLYWYRRVMGKEIKFLLHFVKESKQDESGMPNNRFLAERTGGTYSTLKVQPAELEDSGVYFCASSHSQGYNSPLHFGNGTRLTVT.